These 5 T cell receptor beta chains share one sample of origin, sequenced in a study of CD8+ T cells in alopecia areata. Once RNA had been extracted, it was reverse transcribed into cDNA to act as the sequencing template. Sequencing was performed with immunoSEQ multiplex PCR; in TCRdb, only in-frame clones are kept and a portion is missing. The repertoire holds hundreds of thousands of clones, with around 62% as singletons. The source material was CD4+ T cells sorted from blood, sampled at week 0. The receptors here all came from a human donor with alopecia areata.

This chain uses TRBV25-1 with TRBJ2-6, with 7 bases lining up with TRBD1. The CDR3 consists of 15 residues. V lost 5 bases and J lost 4; bases outside the gene matches: 5. Germline CDR1 and CDR2: MGHDK and SYGVNS. As DNA, the CDR3 is TGTGCCAGCAGTAACAGGGGCACCGGGGCCAACGTCCTGACTTTC. Translation gives CASSNRGTGANVLTF.

The chain links TRBV19 to TRBJ2-5; D possibly corresponds to TRBD2 (6 bases). V lost 6 bases, J lost 2 bases, and 16 bases lay in between. CDR1 and CDR2 from the germline V gene are LNHDA and SQIVND (reference sequence). The CDR3 is 15 residues long. CDR3 loop: CASSSGLSLQETQYF. As DNA, the CDR3 is TGTGCCAGTAGCTCGGGACTGTCCCTTCAAGAGACCCAGTACTTC.

This clone has only a few counts. J is TRBJ1-2 and V is TRBV2, with a possible D match to TRBD1 (5 bases). The CDR3 has 12 residues. The germline gives CDR1 SNHLY, CDR2 FYNNEI. Trimming removed 7 bases from V and 8 bases from J, with 14 bases in between. DNA for the CDR3: TGTGCCAGCATACGGGGGTCGGAAGGCTACACCTTC. This codes for CASIRGSEGYTF.

This sequence joins TRBV6-1 and TRBJ2-1; D uncertain. The CDR3 has 13 amino acids. Germline V gene data show CDR1 as MNHNS and CDR2 as SASEGT. V was pared by 8 bases and J by 4 bases, with 12 bases between. CDR3 protein: CASSHEAYNEQFF. In DNA form, the CDR3 reads TGTGCCAGCTCCCATGAAGCTTACAATGAGCAGTTCTTC.

This clone was counted a few times. This chain joins TRBV6-6 and TRBJ1-2; no definite D call. This CDR3 region has 13 residues. Germline V gene lookup returns CDR1 MNHNY and CDR2 SVGAGI (reference sequence). V was trimmed by 2 bases and J by 3 bases, leaving 7 bases between them. For the CDR3, the DNA is TGTGCCAGCAGTTACGAACGAGACTATGGCTACACCTTC. This encodes CASSYERDYGYTF.